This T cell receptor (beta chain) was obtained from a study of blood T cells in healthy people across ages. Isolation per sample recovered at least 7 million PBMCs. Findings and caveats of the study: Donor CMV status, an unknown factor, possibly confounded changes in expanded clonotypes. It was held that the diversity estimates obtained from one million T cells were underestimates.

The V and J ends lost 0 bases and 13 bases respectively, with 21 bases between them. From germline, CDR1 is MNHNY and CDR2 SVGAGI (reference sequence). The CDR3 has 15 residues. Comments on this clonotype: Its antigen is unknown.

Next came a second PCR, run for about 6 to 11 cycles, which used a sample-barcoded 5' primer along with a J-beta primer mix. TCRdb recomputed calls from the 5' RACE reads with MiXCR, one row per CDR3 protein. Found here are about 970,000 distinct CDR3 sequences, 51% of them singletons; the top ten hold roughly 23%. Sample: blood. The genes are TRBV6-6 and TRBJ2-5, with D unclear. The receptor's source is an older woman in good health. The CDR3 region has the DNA TGTGCCAGCAGTTACTCGAGTCAAGGTTATACGGCCCGGTACTTC. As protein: CASSYSSQGYTARYF.